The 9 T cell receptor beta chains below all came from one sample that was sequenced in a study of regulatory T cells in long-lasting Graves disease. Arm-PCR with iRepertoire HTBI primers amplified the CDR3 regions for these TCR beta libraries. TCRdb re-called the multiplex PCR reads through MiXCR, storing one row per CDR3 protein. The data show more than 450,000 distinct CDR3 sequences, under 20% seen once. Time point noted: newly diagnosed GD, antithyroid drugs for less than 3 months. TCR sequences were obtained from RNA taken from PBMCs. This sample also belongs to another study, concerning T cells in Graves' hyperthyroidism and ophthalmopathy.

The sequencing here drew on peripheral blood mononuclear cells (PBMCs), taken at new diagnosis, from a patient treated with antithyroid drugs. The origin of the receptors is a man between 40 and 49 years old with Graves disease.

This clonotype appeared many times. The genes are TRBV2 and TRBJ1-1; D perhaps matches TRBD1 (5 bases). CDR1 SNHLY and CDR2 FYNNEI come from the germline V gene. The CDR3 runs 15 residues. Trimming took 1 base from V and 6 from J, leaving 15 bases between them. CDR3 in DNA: TGTGCCAGCAGTGAAGTGTGGACAAGCGTCGCTGAAGCTTTCTTT. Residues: CASSEVWTSVAEAFF. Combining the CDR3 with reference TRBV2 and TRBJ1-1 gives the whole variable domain EPEVTQTPSHQVTQMGQEVILRCVPISNHLYFYWYRQILGQKVEFLVSFYNNEISEKSEIFDDQFSVERPDGSNFTLKIRSTKLEDSAMYFCASSEVWTSVAEAFFGQGTRLTVV.

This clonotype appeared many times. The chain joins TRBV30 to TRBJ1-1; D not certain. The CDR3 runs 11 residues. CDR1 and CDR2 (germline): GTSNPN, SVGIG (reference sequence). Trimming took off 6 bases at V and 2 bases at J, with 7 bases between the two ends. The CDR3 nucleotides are TGTGCCTGCCGGTTTAACACTGAAGCTTTCTTT. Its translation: CACRFNTEAFF.

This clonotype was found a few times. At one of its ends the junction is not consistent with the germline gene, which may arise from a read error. CDR3 protein: CACSLPGQALFTEAFF. The CDR3 region has the DNA TGTGCCTGCAGTTTACCAGGACAGGCTCTGTTCACTGAAGCTTTCTTT. The gene calls are TRBV28 and TRBJ1-1; TRBD1 matches at 7 bases. CDR1 and CDR2 (germline): MDHEN, SYDVKM. The CDR3 sequence is 16 residues long. Variable domain in full (rest from reference TRBV28 and TRBJ1-1): DVKVTQSSRYLVKRTGEKVFLECVQDMDHENMFWYRQDPGLGLRLIYFSYDVKMKEKGDIPEGYSVSREKKERFSLILESASTNQTSMYLCACSLPGQALFTEAFFGQGTRLTVV.

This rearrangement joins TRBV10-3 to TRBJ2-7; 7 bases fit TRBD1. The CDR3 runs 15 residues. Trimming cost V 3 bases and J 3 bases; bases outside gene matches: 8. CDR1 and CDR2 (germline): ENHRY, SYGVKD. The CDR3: CAISEIDRENYEQYF. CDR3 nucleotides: TGTGCCATCAGTGAAATCGACAGGGAAAACTACGAGCAGTACTTC.

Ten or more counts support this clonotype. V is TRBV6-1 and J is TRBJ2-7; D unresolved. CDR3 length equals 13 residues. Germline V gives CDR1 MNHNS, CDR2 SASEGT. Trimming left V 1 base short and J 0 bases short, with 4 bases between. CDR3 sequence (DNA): TGTGCCAGCAGTGAAGTCAGCTCCTACGAGCAGTACTTC. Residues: CASSEVSSYEQYF.

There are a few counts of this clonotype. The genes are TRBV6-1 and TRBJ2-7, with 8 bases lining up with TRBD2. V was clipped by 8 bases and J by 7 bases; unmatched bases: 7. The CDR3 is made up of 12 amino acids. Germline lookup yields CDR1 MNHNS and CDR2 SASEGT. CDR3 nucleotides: TGTGCCAGCGGGACTAGGTTGGGGGAGCAGTACTTC. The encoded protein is CASGTRLGEQYF.

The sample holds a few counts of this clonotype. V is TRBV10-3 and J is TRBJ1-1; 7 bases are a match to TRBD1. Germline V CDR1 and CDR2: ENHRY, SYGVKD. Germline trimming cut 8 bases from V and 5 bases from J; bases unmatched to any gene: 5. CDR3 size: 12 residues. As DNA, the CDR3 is TGTGCCATCCGACAGGGTTATACTGAAGCTTTCTTT. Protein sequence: CAIRQGYTEAFF.

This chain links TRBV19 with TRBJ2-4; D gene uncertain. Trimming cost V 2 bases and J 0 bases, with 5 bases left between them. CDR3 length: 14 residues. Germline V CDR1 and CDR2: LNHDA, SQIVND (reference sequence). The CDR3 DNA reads TGTGCCAGTAGTATAACAGTAGCCAAAAACATTCAGTACTTC. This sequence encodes CASSITVAKNIQYF.

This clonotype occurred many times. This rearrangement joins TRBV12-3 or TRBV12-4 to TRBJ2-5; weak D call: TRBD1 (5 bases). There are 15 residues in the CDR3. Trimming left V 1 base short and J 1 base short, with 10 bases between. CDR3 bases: TGTGCCAGCAGTTTAGATAGGGGAACCCAAGAGACCCAGTACTTC. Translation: CASSLDRGTQETQYF.